The subject of this entry is one T cell receptor beta chain. CDR1 and CDR2 (germline): MNHNS, SASEGT. Unmatched junction bases numbered 9, after V lost 6 bases and J lost 7 bases. This CDR3 is built from 14 residues. This sample was taken from a study of shared clonotypes between healthy human individuals. The data were produced by immunoSEQ multiplex PCR, yet TCRdb's version contains in-frame clones alone and is incomplete. The data show approximately 720,000 clones, about 90% seen once. Naive CD8 isolation took CD45RO-negative cells positively selected for CCR7 and excluded terminally differentiated effector memory CD45RA+ cells.

The clonotype comes from a young man in good health. Sequencing used naive CD8+ T cells sorted from blood. V is TRBV6-1 and J is TRBJ1-2, with 9 bases that match TRBD1. CDR3 sequence: CASREQGALSGYTF. For the CDR3, the DNA is TGTGCCAGCAGGGAACAGGGGGCGCTTTCTGGCTACACCTTC.